Listed below are T cell receptor beta chains from one sample, sequenced in a study of shared clonotypes between healthy human individuals. Clones were read by immunoSEQ multiplex PCR, and TCRdb kept only the in-frame ones, dropping some. The sample comprises about 2,200,000 clones, 90% to 95% of which are singletons, and roughly 1.7% rests with the top ten. The specimen was naive CD8+ T cells from PBMCs. These receptors came from a man aged 18-30 years in good health. Some clones in this sample may be carry-over from other donors' samples. Each CDR3 is given with its conserved first and last residue. The D gene is left open where the match is weak. Rows may omit the clone size; those that give it use once, few, many or a size class.

J gene,V gene,clone size,D gene,CDR3 DNA,CDR3 protein
TRBJ2-1,TRBV9,-,-,TGTGCCAGCAGCGTAGCCGGCTCATCTAATGAGCAGTTCTTC,CASSVAGSSNEQFF
TRBJ2-7,TRBV11-3,-,-,TGTGCCAGCAGCCACGGCCGTGGGGGAAGATACGAGCAGTACTTC,CASSHGRGGRYEQYF
TRBJ2-3,TRBV7-3,-,-,TGTGCCAGCAGCTTAACCGGGGCAGATACGCAGTATTTT,CASSLTGADTQYF
TRBJ1-4,TRBV7-9,-,-,TGTGCCAGCAGCTTGTATTCGGACCCCCAGGGCGAAAAACTGTTTTTT,CASSLYSDPQGEKLFF
TRBJ2-1,TRBV29-1,-,TRBD2,TGCAGCGTTGGTGGGACTAGCGACTCCTACAATGAGCAGTTCTTC,CSVGGTSDSYNEQFF
TRBJ2-1,TRBV6-5,-,-,TGTGCCAGCAGTTCAGGGACCAATGAGCAGTTCTTC,CASSSGTNEQFF
TRBJ1-2,TRBV9,-,TRBD1,TGTGCCAGCAGCTCAAAGGACAGGCCTGGGGGCTATGGCTACACCTTC,CASSSKDRPGGYGYTF
TRBJ1-2,TRBV7-6,-,-,TGTGCCAGCGCCGCGGGAGAAAACTATGGCTACACCTTC,CASAAGENYGYTF
TRBJ2-7,TRBV9,-,TRBD2,TGTGCCAGCAGCGTAGGTAGCGGGAGGGCCCACGAGCAGTACTTC,CASSVGSGRAHEQYF
TRBJ1-2,TRBV11-2,-,-,TGTGCCAGCACGCCCACCTCAGGGTTCTATGGCTACACCTTC,CASTPTSGFYGYTF
TRBJ2-1,TRBV19,-,TRBD2,TGTGCCAGTAGTATACAGCGGGGCTACTACAATGAGCAGTTCTTC,CASSIQRGYYNEQFF
TRBJ2-7,TRBV9,-,TRBD1,TGTGCCAGCAGCCCAGACAGGGTCTCCTACGAGCAGTACTTC,CASSPDRVSYEQYF
TRBJ2-1,TRBV6-5,-,-,TGTGCCAGCTCCCACAAAATCTACAATGAGCAGTTCTTC,CASSHKIYNEQFF
TRBJ2-1,TRBV9,-,-,TGTGCCAGCAGCGTAGGAACGGCCCATGGGGAGCAGTTCTTC,CASSVGTAHGEQFF
TRBJ1-2,TRBV19,-,TRBD1,TGTGCCAGTAGTTGGGACAGGGAAAACTATGGCTACACCTTC,CASSWDRENYGYTF
TRBJ2-1,TRBV11-2,once,TRBD2,TGTGCCGTAAGCGGGACCTCCTACAATGAGCAGTTCTTC,CAVSGTSYNEQFF
TRBJ2-7,TRBV4-3,-,TRBD2,TGCGCCAGCAGCCAAGTGGCTAGCGGCTCCTACGAGCAGTACTTC,CASSQVASGSYEQYF
TRBJ2-1,TRBV7-9,-,-,TGTGCCAGCAGCTTAGCCGGGGGTAGCGGTAATGAGCAGTTCTTC,CASSLAGGSGNEQFF
TRBJ2-5,TRBV27,-,TRBD2,TGTGCCAGCAGTTTAGTAGCGGGAGCTTTAGAGACCCAGTACTTC,CASSLVAGALETQYF
TRBJ1-1,TRBV7-2,-,TRBD1,TGTGCCAGCAGCTTCACAGGGGGCGCCGACACTGAAGCTTTCTTT,CASSFTGGADTEAFF
TRBJ1-4,TRBV2,once,TRBD1,TGTGCCAGCAGCCCTAAGACAGGGGATAATGAAAAACTGTTTTTT,CASSPKTGDNEKLFF
TRBJ2-5,TRBV28,-,-,TGTGCCAGCAGCCCCCCCGGGTTTGTCGGGATGAGGCTAAAAGAGACCCAGTACTTC,CASSPPGFVGMRLKETQYF
TRBJ2-1,TRBV19,-,-,TGTGCCACCTCGGGGGGGACAGGGTACAATGAGCAGTTCTTC,CATSGGTGYNEQFF
TRBJ1-5,TRBV27,-,-,TGTGCCAGCAGTTTATTTCCTGGCGGAGGAAATCAGCCCCAGCATTTT,CASSLFPGGGNQPQHF
TRBJ2-7,TRBV5-6,once,-,TGTGCCAGCAGCTTGGATTTGGCATTCTACGAGCAGTACTTC,CASSLDLAFYEQYF
TRBJ1-1,TRBV5-4,-,TRBD1,TGTGCCAGCAGCGGTGACAGGGGGAAGGCTGAAGCTTTCTTT,CASSGDRGKAEAFF
TRBJ2-1,TRBV27,-,TRBD1,TGTGCCAGCAGCTTTTTACCGGGACAGGGGACGGGGCAGTTCTTC,CASSFLPGQGTGQFF
TRBJ2-3,TRBV4-1,-,-,TGCGCCAGCAGCCCAGGCGGGGGCCCAACGCAGTATTTT,CASSPGGGPTQYF
TRBJ2-6,TRBV6-6,-,-,TGTGCCAGCAGTTACTCGGGGTTCTCTGGGGCCAACGTCCTGACTTTC,CASSYSGFSGANVLTF
TRBJ2-1,TRBV9,-,TRBD1,TGTGCCAGCAGCGGAAGGACAGGCCATAATGAGCAGTTCTTC,CASSGRTGHNEQFF
TRBJ2-7,TRBV28,-,-,TGTGCCACCCGTTTGGCAGCCTCCTACGAGCAGTACTTC,CATRLAASYEQYF
TRBJ2-7,TRBV29-1,-,TRBD2,TGCAGCGTTGGGGCGGGGGTCACCTACGAGCAGTACTTC,CSVGAGVTYEQYF
TRBJ1-2,TRBV27,-,-,TGTGCCAGCAGTTTATTTTCAGGACCATCAAACTATGGCTACACCTTC,CASSLFSGPSNYGYTF
TRBJ2-4,TRBV10-1,-,TRBD1,TGCGCCAGCAGGCTAATGGACAGGGGGAACCCCAAAAACATTCAGTACTTC,CASRLMDRGNPKNIQYF
TRBJ2-7,TRBV28,-,-,TGTGCCAGCAGTTCACGACGGATTTCCTACGAGCAGTACTTC,CASSSRRISYEQYF
TRBJ1-2,TRBV13,-,TRBD1,TGTGCCAGCAGCACAAACATCAACTCCGGGACAGGGCATCTGAGCGCGCCAGCTAACTATGGCTACACCTTC,CASSTNINSGTGHLSAPANYGYTF
TRBJ2-7,TRBV10-3,once,-,TGTGCCATCAGCCCGGGAAAACCCTACGAGCAGTACTTC,CAISPGKPYEQYF
TRBJ1-4,TRBV11-2,-,-,TGTGCCAGCAGCTCTCGATCTGTAAATGAAAAACTGTTTTTT,CASSSRSVNEKLFF
TRBJ1-2,TRBV19,-,-,TGTGCCAGTAGTATTCCCTCTTGGGAGTACCATGGCTACACCTTC,CASSIPSWEYHGYTF
TRBJ1-2,TRBV6-1,-,-,TGTGCCAGCAGTGAACGGGGGGTGCCTGGCTACACCTTC,CASSERGVPGYTF
TRBJ2-5,TRBV10-2,-,TRBD2,TGCGCCAGCAGAGTTAGCGGGATGGGGTGGGAGACCCAGTACTTC,CASRVSGMGWETQYF
TRBJ2-7,TRBV9,-,TRBD1,TGTGCCAGCAGCCCCCGGGGGACAGGGTCCTACGAGCAGTACTTC,CASSPRGTGSYEQYF
TRBJ2-7,TRBV11-2,-,-,TGTGCGACACGAGGCCTTGAGGACGAGCAGTACTTC,CATRGLEDEQYF
TRBJ2-1,TRBV7-3,-,TRBD2,TGTGCCAGCAGTCCAAGACTAGCGTCGTACAATGAGCAGTTCTTC,CASSPRLASYNEQFF
TRBJ2-3,TRBV27,-,-,TGTGCCAGCAGTTTATTAAGCAGCACAGATACGCAGTATTTT,CASSLLSSTDTQYF
TRBJ2-1,TRBV4-3,-,-,TGCGCCAGCAGCCGGATGGGGTACAATGAGCAGTTCTTC,CASSRMGYNEQFF
TRBJ1-1,TRBV9,-,-,TGTGCCAGCAGCGTAGTTAGGGGAGGAGCTGAAGCTTTCTTT,CASSVVRGGAEAFF
TRBJ2-1,TRBV7-6,-,TRBD1,TGTGCCAGCAGCTCGGACAGGGCCAATGAGCAGTTCTTC,CASSSDRANEQFF
TRBJ2-1,TRBV29-1,-,-,TGCAGCGTTGAAACCTCGATTAAGGGAGGATATGAGCAGTTCTTC,CSVETSIKGGYEQFF
TRBJ1-1,TRBV19,-,-,TGTGCCAGTAGTATGGTTGACTTCAGGGAAGCTTTCTTT,CASSMVDFREAFF
TRBJ2-2,TRBV6-1,-,TRBD1,TGTGCCAGCAGTGCCCGGGACAGACACACCGGGGAGCTGTTTTTT,CASSARDRHTGELFF
TRBJ2-2,TRBV19,-,TRBD2,TGTGCCAGTAGTAAGCTTCCCCCCCTGACTAGCGGTTCACACACCGGGGAGCTGTTTTTT,CASSKLPPLTSGSHTGELFF
TRBJ1-1,TRBV9,-,TRBD1,TGTGCCAGCAGCGCAGGGGGTGGGGGCACTGAAGCTTTCTTT,CASSAGGGGTEAFF
TRBJ2-1,TRBV2,-,-,TGTGCCACCTCTTTTGACCGGGTTAAGTGGGATGAGCAGTTCTTC,CATSFDRVKWDEQFF
TRBJ1-1,TRBV28,-,-,TGTGCCAGCAGTTTATGGCGGGTCCCAAACACTGAAGCTTTCTTT,CASSLWRVPNTEAFF
TRBJ2-1,TRBV15,-,-,TGTGCCACCAGCTCCGGCAGGAGCCGAGGAAATGAGCAGTTCTTC,CATSSGRSRGNEQFF
TRBJ2-2,TRBV7-9,-,TRBD2,TGTGCCAGCAGCTTACCTAGCGGGAGGCGGAACACCGGGGAGCTGTTTTTT,CASSLPSGRRNTGELFF